A selection of T cell receptor beta chains follows, all from one sample in a study of shared clonotypes between healthy human individuals. Method: immunoSEQ multiplex PCR; TCRdb's copy keeps in-frame clones and lacks some. The sample holds about 2.4 million clones, over 85% seen once. Sequenced input: naive CD4+ T cells sorted from blood. The receptor source for this set is a man between 18 and 35 years old in good health. CDR3s include the opening cysteine and the closing phenylalanine or tryptophan. The order of the fields is D gene, V gene, CDR3 length, J gene, clone size, CDR3 DNA, CDR3 protein. D genes are given only for firm matches. Size tells how often a clone was seen (once, few, many) or the class of an expanded clone, and some rows leave it out.

NA,TRBV11-2,15,TRBJ2-6,few,TGTGCCAGCAGCCCCGCTATGGCTGGGGCCAACGTCCTGACTTTC,CASSPAMAGANVLTF
NA,TRBV28,12,TRBJ2-3,NA,TGTGCCAGCTCGGTGAGCACAGATACGCAGTATTTT,CASSVSTDTQYF
NA,TRBV11-1,16,TRBJ2-3,NA,TGTGCCAGCAGCCCCTTCCTCGGGGGCACCACAGATACGCAGTATTTT,CASSPFLGGTTDTQYF
NA,TRBV18,14,TRBJ1-6,few,TGTGCCAGCTCACCAGACGGGGGCAATTCACCCCTCCACTTT,CASSPDGGNSPLHF
TRBD2,TRBV7-6,15,TRBJ2-2,NA,TGTGCCAGCAGCCTCGGGACTAGCTCAGGCGGGGAGCTGTTTTTT,CASSLGTSSGGELFF
TRBD1,TRBV7-9,15,TRBJ2-5,NA,TGTGCCAGCAGCTTAGAAGGGACAGGGGTGCAGACCCAGTACTTC,CASSLEGTGVQTQYF
NA,TRBV5-1,14,TRBJ2-5,once,TGCGCCAGCAGCTTGACTCCTAGCCAAGAGACCCAGTACTTC,CASSLTPSQETQYF
TRBD2,TRBV10-1,16,TRBJ2-7,NA,TGCGCCAGCAGGCTAGCGGGAGGATCAAGCTCCTACGAGCAGTACTTC,CASRLAGGSSSYEQYF
NA,TRBV6-5,14,TRBJ2-7,NA,TGTGCCAGCAGAAGGAGCTTCGTAGCCTACGAGCAGTACTTC,CASRRSFVAYEQYF
NA,TRBV9,15,TRBJ1-6,NA,TGTGCCAGCAGCGCCGGGGCCGGGAAAAATTCACCCCTCCACTTT,CASSAGAGKNSPLHF
NA,TRBV27,13,TRBJ1-3,NA,TGTGCCAGCATGGGCAGACCTGGAAACACCATATATTTT,CASMGRPGNTIYF
NA,TRBV5-1,12,TRBJ2-1,NA,TGCGCCAGCAGCTTGGGACCTCCGGAGCAGTTCTTC,CASSLGPPEQFF
NA,TRBV27,13,TRBJ2-1,NA,TGTGCCAGCAGGGACTGGAACTACAATGAGCAGTTCTTC,CASRDWNYNEQFF
TRBD1,TRBV5-1,15,TRBJ2-7,NA,TGCGCCAGCAGCCCCCAGGGGGCAGGATTATACGAGCAGTACTTC,CASSPQGAGLYEQYF
TRBD1,TRBV7-2,15,TRBJ2-7,NA,TGTGCCAGCAGCTTAGCCGGGACAGGGGGCTACGAGCAGTACTTC,CASSLAGTGGYEQYF
TRBD2,TRBV2,17,TRBJ2-5,once,TGTGCCAGCAGTCACTACTCTAGCGGGGGGTCCCAAGAGACCCAGTACTTC,CASSHYSSGGSQETQYF
TRBD2,TRBV27,16,TRBJ2-7,NA,TGTGCCAGCAGTCCCCGGGCGGGGGGATTCGGGTACGAGCAGTACTTC,CASSPRAGGFGYEQYF
TRBD1,TRBV2,14,TRBJ1-1,NA,TGTGCCAGCAGTGACTCGACAGGGATGGGCGGAGCTTTCTTT,CASSDSTGMGGAFF
NA,TRBV9,15,TRBJ2-1,NA,TGTGCCAGCAGCGTAGGTAGCGGCTCCTACAATGAGCAGTTCTTC,CASSVGSGSYNEQFF
TRBD1,TRBV7-9,15,TRBJ2-3,NA,TGTGCCAGCAGCTCGGACAGGTTACACACAGATACGCAGTATTTT,CASSSDRLHTDTQYF
TRBD2,TRBV4-1,17,TRBJ2-3,NA,TGCGCCAGCAGCCGGGGACTAGCGGGGGAGGGCACAGATACGCAGTATTTT,CASSRGLAGEGTDTQYF
NA,TRBV19,16,TRBJ2-1,NA,TGTGCCAGTAGCCTTACAGGGGGGGGTTCCTACAATGAGCAGTTCTTC,CASSLTGGGSYNEQFF
NA,TRBV7-9,11,TRBJ1-1,NA,TGTGCCAGCAGCTCCCGGGACGAAGCTTTCTTT,CASSSRDEAFF
NA,TRBV11-2,13,TRBJ2-7,NA,TGTGCCAGCAGCTTAAGACTAATCTACGAGCAGTACTTC,CASSLRLIYEQYF
NA,TRBV9,14,TRBJ2-5,NA,TGTGCCAGCAGCGTAGAAGGGGTTCAAGAGACCCAGTACTTC,CASSVEGVQETQYF
TRBD1,TRBV7-3,16,TRBJ2-3,NA,TGTGCCAGCAGCTTAGGAGACAGGGATAGCACAGATACGCAGTATTTT,CASSLGDRDSTDTQYF
NA,TRBV2,17,TRBJ2-5,NA,TGTGCCAGCAGTGAAACTTTCTCGGGGATGGGGTCAGAGACCCAGTACTTC,CASSETFSGMGSETQYF
NA,TRBV6-6,16,TRBJ2-3,NA,TGTGCCAGCAGTTACTCCCCGGGGTCGGGCACAGATACGCAGTATTTT,CASSYSPGSGTDTQYF
NA,TRBV19,15,TRBJ1-3,NA,TGTGCCAGTAGTATCTCGACGGCCTCTGGAAACACCATATATTTT,CASSISTASGNTIYF
NA,TRBV10-1,13,TRBJ2-7,NA,TGCGCCAGCAAGGTAAGGCAGGTCTACGAGCAGTACTTC,CASKVRQVYEQYF
NA,TRBV19,15,TRBJ2-6,NA,TGTGCCAGTAGCCAAGCAGGCTCTGGGGCCAACGTCCTGACTTTC,CASSQAGSGANVLTF
TRBD2,TRBV7-3,14,TRBJ2-2,once,TGTGCCAGCAGCCGGGACTATAACACCGGGGAGCTGTTTTTT,CASSRDYNTGELFF
TRBD2,TRBV7-9,15,TRBJ2-2,NA,TGTGCCAGCAGCCAGCGGGAGGGCCACGGCGGGGAGCTGTTTTTT,CASSQREGHGGELFF
TRBD1,TRBV7-3,14,TRBJ2-3,NA,TGTGCCAGCAGCCTCGGACAGGGAAGAGATACGCAGTATTTT,CASSLGQGRDTQYF
TRBD1,TRBV5-1,14,TRBJ2-3,NA,TGCGCCAGCAGCTCGGGACAGCACACAGATACGCAGTATTTT,CASSSGQHTDTQYF
TRBD1,TRBV10-3,14,TRBJ2-5,NA,TGTGCCATCGGTAGATCGGCAGGGGGAGAGACCCAGTACTTC,CAIGRSAGGETQYF
TRBD2,TRBV7-8,16,TRBJ2-1,NA,TGTGCCAGCAGCTTCCGGACTAGCGGGGGTAGCAATGAGCAGTTCTTC,CASSFRTSGGSNEQFF
NA,TRBV19,15,TRBJ1-1,NA,TGTGCCAGTAGTATAGGGGACTTGCTGACGGCTGAAGCTTTCTTT,CASSIGDLLTAEAFF
TRBD2,TRBV18,14,TRBJ2-5,NA,TGTGCCAGCTCACCAGTACTAGCGGCGGAGACCCAGTACTTC,CASSPVLAAETQYF
NA,TRBV6-4,11,TRBJ1-2,NA,TGTGCCAGCAGCTCCGTTATCCGCTACACCTTC,CASSSVIRYTF
TRBD1,TRBV11-2,16,TRBJ2-7,NA,TGTGCCAGCAGCTTAGTGGGGACAGGGTCTAGGTACGAGCAGTACTTC,CASSLVGTGSRYEQYF
NA,TRBV10-3,13,TRBJ2-1,NA,TGTGCCATCAGTCATGAGTATCGGGACTTACAGTTCTTC,CAISHEYRDLQFF
NA,TRBV28,14,TRBJ1-2,NA,TGTGCCAGCAGTCGTAGGGTACCAGTCTATGGCTACACCTTC,CASSRRVPVYGYTF
NA,TRBV27,15,TRBJ1-2,NA,TGTGCATCACGCGCCGTGGGCTCTGGGGAGTATGGCTACACCTTC,CASRAVGSGEYGYTF
NA,TRBV6-5,14,TRBJ2-5,once,TGTGCCAGCAGCCGAGGGACACTCCAAGAGACCCAGTACTTC,CASSRGTLQETQYF
TRBD1,TRBV11-2,15,TRBJ2-7,NA,TGTGCCAGCAGCTTAGCCGGGACAGACAGTAACGAGCAGTACTTC,CASSLAGTDSNEQYF
TRBD1,TRBV5-4,15,TRBJ1-1,NA,TGTGCCAGCAGCCACTTGCAGGGGGCGGGTACTGAAGCTTTCTTT,CASSHLQGAGTEAFF
TRBD1,TRBV11-3,13,TRBJ2-7,once,TGTGCCAGCAGCTTAAACAGGGGTGACGAGCAGTACTTC,CASSLNRGDEQYF
NA,TRBV5-1,15,TRBJ2-1,NA,TGCGCCAGCAGTTCTTCAGGACTAGGGGGCGATGAGCAGTTCTTC,CASSSSGLGGDEQFF
TRBD1,TRBV19,14,TRBJ1-2,NA,TGTGCCAGTACCGGACAGGAACCTCCCTATGGCTACACCTTC,CASTGQEPPYGYTF
TRBD1,TRBV30,17,TRBJ1-4,NA,TGTGCCTGGAGTGTACGAACAGGGGCTGGAACTAATGAAAAACTGTTTTTT,CAWSVRTGAGTNEKLFF
NA,TRBV5-4,16,TRBJ2-5,NA,TGTGCCAGCAGCGGGGGCCGGGACTCGTTTGAGGCGACCCAGTACTTC,CASSGGRDSFEATQYF
NA,TRBV19,14,TRBJ1-4,NA,TGTGCCAGTAGTATAGGAACAGGGAATGAAAAACTGTTTTTT,CASSIGTGNEKLFF
NA,TRBV7-2,14,TRBJ2-3,NA,TGTGCCAGCAGCCTAGCATACCCCGGGGATACGCAGTATTTT,CASSLAYPGDTQYF